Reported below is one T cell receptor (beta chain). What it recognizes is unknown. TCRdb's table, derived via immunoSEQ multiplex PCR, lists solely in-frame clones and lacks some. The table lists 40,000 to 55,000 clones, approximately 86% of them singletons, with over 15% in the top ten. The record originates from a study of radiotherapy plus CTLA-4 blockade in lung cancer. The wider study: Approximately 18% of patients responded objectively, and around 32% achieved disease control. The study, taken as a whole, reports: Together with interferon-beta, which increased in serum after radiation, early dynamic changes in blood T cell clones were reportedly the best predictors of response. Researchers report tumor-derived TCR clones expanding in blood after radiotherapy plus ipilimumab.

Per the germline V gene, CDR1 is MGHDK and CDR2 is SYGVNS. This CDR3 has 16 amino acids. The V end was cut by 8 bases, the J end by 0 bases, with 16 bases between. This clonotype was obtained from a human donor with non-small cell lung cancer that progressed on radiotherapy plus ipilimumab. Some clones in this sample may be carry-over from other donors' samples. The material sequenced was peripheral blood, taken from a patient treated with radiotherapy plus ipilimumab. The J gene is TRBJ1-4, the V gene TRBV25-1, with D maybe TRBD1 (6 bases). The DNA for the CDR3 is TGTGCCAGCCAGAGGTCCCGGACAGCAACTAATGAAAAACTGTTTTTT. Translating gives CASQRSRTATNEKLFF.